This TCR beta chain emerged from a study of CD8 T cells in ankylosing spondylitis. This CDR3 region has 13 residues. V was clipped by 7 bases and J by 10 bases, with 17 bases between them. Germline V lookup: CDR1 MNHEY, CDR2 SVGEGT. In its sample, this clonotype was seen many times. The target antigen is unknown. The study, taken as a whole, reports: Reportedly, disease-linked clones are significantly enriched in ankylosing spondylitis patients' matched synovial fluid. Reactive arthritis synovial fluid and blood previously showed some of these motif variants. As for the disease-linked clones, they showed a CD8+ phenotype and occurred at relatively low frequencies in peripheral blood.

A quantitative 5'-RACE method, one with molecular barcodes, was used to make TCR beta libraries. TCRdb recomputed calls from the 5' RACE reads with MiXCR, one row per CDR3 protein. The sample holds 200,000 to 300,000 distinct CDR3 sequences; less than 9.5% are singletons and the top ten take roughly 4.9%. Sequencing was performed on blood, either unsorted or a sorted T cell fraction (not recorded which). The receptor comes from a female donor with ankylosing spondylitis or in good health (not recorded which). This chain uses TRBV6-2 or TRBV6-3 with TRBJ2-1, with a tentative D call TRBD2 (6 bases). The CDR3 spells CASKSGAGHEQFF. The CDR3 nucleotides read TGTGCCAGCAAGTCGGGAGCAGGCCACGAGCAGTTCTTC.